The source of this T cell receptor beta chain is a study of CD8 T cells in ankylosing spondylitis. The CDR3 consists of 15 residues. V was clipped by 2 bases and J by 3 bases, with 13 bases between them. CDR1 and CDR2 from the germline V gene are SEHNR and FQNEAQ (reference sequence). This clonotype was observed at least ten times. Its specificity is unknown. In making TCR beta libraries, quantitative 5'-RACE with molecular barcodes was used. TCRdb ran MiXCR on the 5' RACE reads and lists one entry per CDR3 protein. Among 750,000 to 850,000 distinct CDR3 sequences listed, about 12% were seen once. Findings and caveats of the study: Some of these motif variants have turned up before, in reports on reactive arthritis synovial fluid and blood. One TCR beta motif, made up of under ten highly homologous variants, appeared characteristic of ankylosing spondylitis blood. Significant enrichment of disease-linked clones was reportedly seen in matched ankylosing spondylitis synovial fluid. In peripheral blood, disease-linked CD8+ clones occurred at relatively low frequencies.

J is TRBJ1-2 and V is TRBV7-9; D perhaps matches TRBD1 (5 bases). Sequenced sample: blood, either unsorted or a sorted T cell fraction (not recorded which). This TCR came from a male donor with ankylosing spondylitis. Here the CDR3 DNA reads TGTGCCAGCAGCTTATGGGCCAGGGATGACTATGGCTACACCTTC. This translates into CASSLWARDDYGYTF.